These T cell receptor beta chains were read from a single sample in a study of T cell repertoires in cytomegalovirus infection. In TCRdb, the reads were re-called with MiXCR into one record per CDR3 protein. Counted here are under 150,000 distinct CDR3 sequences, roughly 9% occurring once; the ten biggest clones make up 10%. What was sequenced was PBMCs. These receptors were collected from a human donor in good health (CMV status not recorded). Some clones in this sample may be carry-over from other donors' samples. The CDR3 runs from the conserved cysteine through the conserved F or W. D genes are given only for firm matches. For some rows the clone size is stated as once, few or many, or as a class when expanded; others skip it.

j_gene: TRBJ2-3; d_gene: .; abundance: many; v_gene: TRBV29-1; CDR3nt: TGCAGCGTTGATCCTGGGCGGTTTAAGGGAAATACGCAGTATTTT; CDR3aa: CSVDPGRFKGNTQYF
j_gene: TRBJ2-5; d_gene: .; abundance: many; v_gene: TRBV19; CDR3nt: TGTGCCAGTAGCATCGGGGAGGAGACCCAGTACTTC; CDR3aa: CASSIGEETQYF
j_gene: TRBJ1-5; d_gene: .; abundance: many; v_gene: TRBV6-1; CDR3nt: TGTGCCAGCAGTGAATCGGTGACCTTATATCAGCCCCAGCATTTT; CDR3aa: CASSESVTLYQPQHF
j_gene: TRBJ2-7; d_gene: .; abundance: many; v_gene: TRBV11-2; CDR3nt: TGTGCCAGCAGCTTAATCGGGGGAATCGGACTTGGTAACCACGAGCAGTACTTC; CDR3aa: CASSLIGGIGLGNHEQYF
j_gene: TRBJ1-1; d_gene: .; abundance: many; v_gene: TRBV12-5; CDR3nt: TGTGCTAGTGGTTTGTCCGACAGGACTGAAGCTTTCTTT; CDR3aa: CASGLSDRTEAFF
j_gene: TRBJ2-7; d_gene: .; abundance: .; v_gene: TRBV20-1; CDR3nt: TGCAGTGCTCGGGGACGGGACATTAGCGAGCAGTGCTTC; CDR3aa: CSARGRDISEQCF
j_gene: TRBJ2-3; d_gene: .; abundance: many; v_gene: TRBV7-2; CDR3nt: TGTGCCAGCGGCCCCGGGGGTACGCAGTATTTT; CDR3aa: CASGPGGTQYF
j_gene: TRBJ2-7; d_gene: .; abundance: .; v_gene: TRBV3-1; CDR3nt: TGTGCCAGCAGCCAAGATCGCAGGTCTAGGGACGAGCAGTACTTC; CDR3aa: CASSQDRRSRDEQYF
j_gene: TRBJ2-3; d_gene: TRBD2; abundance: few; v_gene: TRBV5-4; CDR3nt: TGTGCCAGCAGCTACGGGACTAGCCGCACAGATACGCAGTATTTT; CDR3aa: CASSYGTSRTDTQYF
j_gene: TRBJ1-1; d_gene: TRBD1; abundance: .; v_gene: TRBV29-1; CDR3nt: TGCACAACGAACCCGGCGACAGGGATGAACACTGAAGCTTTCTTT; CDR3aa: CTTNPATGMNTEAFF
j_gene: TRBJ1-1; d_gene: .; abundance: many; v_gene: TRBV5-1; CDR3nt: TGCGCCAGCAGCTTACGGACAGATCCAAACACTGAAGCTTTCTTT; CDR3aa: CASSLRTDPNTEAFF
j_gene: TRBJ1-1; d_gene: .; abundance: .; v_gene: TRBV20-1; CDR3nt: TGCAGTGTTCGGAGAAACACTGAAGCTATCTTT; CDR3aa: CSVRRNTEAIF
j_gene: TRBJ1-5; d_gene: .; abundance: many; v_gene: TRBV7-9; CDR3nt: TGTGCCAGCAGCTCTACTTCGGGTGCCGCATTCAATCAGCCCCAGCATTTT; CDR3aa: CASSSTSGAAFNQPQHF
j_gene: TRBJ2-2; d_gene: TRBD2; abundance: many; v_gene: TRBV6-6; CDR3nt: TGTGCCAGCAGTTACTCGCAGCGGGGGCAGAACGGGGAGCTGTTTTTT; CDR3aa: CASSYSQRGQNGELFF
j_gene: TRBJ2-2; d_gene: TRBD1; abundance: few; v_gene: TRBV28; CDR3nt: TGTGCCAGCAAAGCAGGGGGCATTGACGGGGAGCTGTTTTTT; CDR3aa: CASKAGGIDGELFF
j_gene: TRBJ2-3; d_gene: TRBD1; abundance: many; v_gene: TRBV6-6; CDR3nt: TGTGCCAGCAGTCGAGGACAGGTCGGCGATACGCAGTATTTT; CDR3aa: CASSRGQVGDTQYF
j_gene: TRBJ2-7; d_gene: .; abundance: .; v_gene: TRBV5-6; CDR3nt: TGTGCCAGCAGCTCGACCCTCGAGCAGTACTTC; CDR3aa: CASSSTLEQYF
j_gene: TRBJ2-5; d_gene: .; abundance: .; v_gene: TRBV9; CDR3nt: TGTGCCAGCAGCGTTTCTCCGGGGGCGGCTCAAGAGACCCAGTACTTC; CDR3aa: CASSVSPGAAQETQYF
j_gene: TRBJ2-5; d_gene: .; abundance: .; v_gene: TRBV29-1; CDR3nt: TGCAGCGGGGGACGAATAGAAGAGACCCAGTACTTC; CDR3aa: CSGGRIEETQYF
j_gene: TRBJ1-2; d_gene: TRBD1; abundance: many; v_gene: TRBV7-2; CDR3nt: TGTGCCAGCAGCTTAGAGAATAACAGGGGGCCGCGGGGCTACACCTTC; CDR3aa: CASSLENNRGPRGYTF
j_gene: TRBJ2-7; d_gene: .; abundance: .; v_gene: TRBV20-1; CDR3nt: TGCAGTGCTACAGAGGGGGGCTCGGCCTACGAGCAGTACTTC; CDR3aa: CSATEGGSAYEQYF
j_gene: TRBJ2-7; d_gene: .; abundance: .; v_gene: TRBV4-1; CDR3nt: TGCGCCAGCAGCCAAGAGGGCAGCTCCTACGAGCAGTACTTC; CDR3aa: CASSQEGSSYEQYF